This T cell receptor (beta chain) was found in a study of early T cells in non-severe SARS-CoV-2 infection. Study as a whole: Chains were unpaired, as sequencing was done on bulk RNA from unsorted whole blood. Regarding the study as a whole: Missing private and CD4 specificities, VDJdb matching favored anti-spike CD8 responses.

Per the germline V gene, CDR1 is DFQATT and CDR2 is SNEGSKA (reference sequence). V lost 2 bases and J 0 bases, leaving 16 bases between the germline ends. The CDR3 sequence is 16 residues long. Unique molecular identifiers were affixed to single, distinct cDNA molecules. A single record per CDR3 protein comes from TCRdb applying MiXCR to the 5' RACE reads. The table has roughly 50,000 distinct CDR3 sequences, roughly 8.2% seen once. About this clonotype: Its target is unknown.

The J gene is TRBJ1-2, the V gene TRBV20-1; unclear D gene. The receptor was isolated from an adult who was a healthcare worker with PCR-confirmed SARS-CoV-2 infection or an uninfected control (not recorded which). Specimen: whole blood. CDR3 residues: CSARSMGNLANYGYTF. CDR3 in DNA: TGCAGTGCTAGAAGTATGGGGAACCTTGCTAACTATGGCTACACCTTC.